This T cell receptor (beta chain) was documented in a study of chemoradiotherapy in HPV16-positive cancers. About the research overall: Two HPV16-positive patients' cells yielded candidate HPV-specific clones and common motifs.

The data were produced by immunoSEQ multiplex PCR, yet TCRdb's version contains in-frame clones alone and is incomplete. The sample lists over a thousand clones, 75% to 95% seen once, with 2.9% in the top ten. The CDR3 is 17 residues long. CDR1 MGHRA and CDR2 YSYEKL come from the germline V gene. The trim removed 1 base at V and 3 bases at J, leaving 10 bases unmatched. Study-level results: Candidate HPV-specific clones and E7-related TCR motifs grew in tumor during treatment. Only a couple of HPV16-positive patients supplied the functional HPV-specificity definition. For HPV16-positive patients, expanding HPV-responsive T cells associated with longer recurrence-free survival.

Turning to this clone: What it binds is not known.

Material: tumor tissue, obtained from a patient who underwent chemoradiotherapy. The sequence came from a human donor with HPV-associated anogenital cancer. The chain recombines TRBV4-1 with TRBJ1-2; TRBD1 agrees at 8 bases. In DNA, the CDR3 is TGCGCCAGCAGCCAAGGACAACCCAGGGGGCGCCACTATGGCTACACCTTC. Translating it yields CASSQGQPRGRHYGYTF.